The 23 T cell receptor beta chains below were found in one sample sequenced in a study of T cell responses to AZD1222 COVID-19 vaccine. The repertoire was sequenced with immunoSEQ multiplex PCR; TCRdb's copy has only in-frame clones and lacks some. Among around 140,000 clones, 75% to 95% were seen once, and the ten largest hold under 2%. This sample comprised peripheral blood, obtained 28 days after the second AZD1222 dose. The receptors shown here come from an adult who received the AZD1222 COVID-19 vaccine.

This sequence joins TRBV5-4 and TRBJ1-1, with TRBD1 matching over 8 bases. With V trimmed by 4 bases and J by 1 base, 3 bases remained unmatched. Per the germline V gene, CDR1 is SGHNT and CDR2 is YYREEE (reference sequence). This CDR3 has 14 amino acids. For the CDR3, the DNA is TGTGCCAGCAGCGGAGGACAGGGGAACACTGAAGCTTTCTTT. This translates into CASSGGQGNTEAFF.

V usage is TRBV9 and J usage is TRBJ1-2, with TRBD1 matching over 7 bases. There are 15 residues in the CDR3. The trim removed 0 bases at V and 3 bases at J, leaving 5 bases unmatched. Germline CDR1 is SGDLS and CDR2 is YYNGEE. CDR3 DNA sequence: TGTGCCAGCAGCGTAGCTACAGGGGAGGACTATGGCTACACCTTC. Protein sequence: CASSVATGEDYGYTF. Variable domain in full (rest from reference TRBV9 and TRBJ1-2): DSGVTQTPKHLITATGQRVTLRCSPRSGDLSVYWYQQSLDQGLQFLIQYYNGEERAKGNILERFSAQQFPDLHSELNLSSLELGDSALYFCASSVATGEDYGYTFGSGTRLTVV.

This chain connects TRBV5-5 to TRBJ1-4; perhaps TRBD1 as D (6 bases). Looked up from germline, CDR1 is SGHKS and CDR2 is YYEKEE (reference sequence). The CDR3 has 14 residues. V was cut by 4 bases and J by 4 bases, with 11 bases left in between. The CDR3 nucleotides are TGTGCCAGCAGCCTACGGACAGATAATGAAAAACTGTTTTTT. It is translated as CASSLRTDNEKLFF. The full variable domain, with the rest looked up from reference TRBV5-5 and TRBJ1-4, is DAGVTQSPTHLIKTRGQQVTLRCSPISGHKSVSWYQQVLGQGPQFIFQYYEKEERGRGNFPDRFSARQFPNYSSELNVNALLLGDSALYLCASSLRTDNEKLFFGSGTQLSVL.

This clone was observed once. J is TRBJ2-1 and V is TRBV7-6, with unresolved D. CDR1 SGHVS and CDR2 FNYEAQ come from the germline V gene. CDR3 size: 16 residues. Trimming took off 1 base at V and 7 bases at J, with 17 bases between the two ends. CDR3 amino acids: CASSLVRGPGENEQFF. CDR3 bases: TGTGCCAGCAGCTTAGTTAGAGGTCCGGGTGAAAATGAGCAGTTCTTC.

The rearrangement joins TRBV21-1 to TRBJ1-1. TRBV21-1 is assigned pseudogene status. CDR3 length: 14 residues. CDR3 loop: CASTHRRSNTEAFF. CDR3 nucleotides: TGTGCCAGCACACACCGACGGTCCAACACTGAAGCTTTCTTT.

J is TRBJ1-3 and V is TRBV30, with D unclear. This CDR3 comprises 15 residues. Germline V gene sequence: CDR1 GTSNPN, CDR2 SVGIG (reference sequence). With 2 bases removed from V and 3 bases from J, the gap between germline ends came to 14 bases. CDR3 in amino acids: CAWSRTGLLGNTIYF. The CDR3 nucleotides are TGTGCCTGGAGTCGCACGGGTTTACTTGGAAACACCATATATTTT.

The rearrangement uses TRBV6-6 and TRBJ2-7; 9 bases are shared with TRBD2. V was clipped by 5 bases and J by 0 bases; unmatched bases: 11. This CDR3 spans 17 amino acids. Germline lookup yields CDR1 MNHNY and CDR2 SVGAGI (reference sequence). The CDR3 loop is CASSQTRTSASSYEQYV. For the CDR3, the DNA is TGTGCCAGCAGTCAGACTCGGACTAGCGCTAGCTCCTACGAGCAGTACGTC.

The chain uses TRBV7-2 and TRBJ2-6, with D possibly being TRBD2 (5 bases). The CDR3 length is 16 residues. Trimming cost V 5 bases and J 2 bases, with 13 bases left between them. Germline-derived CDR1 and CDR2 are SGHTA and FQGNSA. CDR3 amino acids: CASSLITGTGANVLTF. The CDR3 DNA reads as TGTGCCAGCAGCCTGATCACGGGAACTGGGGCCAACGTCCTGACTTTC.

Details on this clone: At one end the junction does not follow the germline gene, possibly because of a read error. V is TRBV7-7 and J is TRBJ2-3; 13 bases fit TRBD2. Germline assignment: CDR1 SSHAT and CDR2 FNYEAQ (reference sequence). This CDR3 comprises 14 residues. CDR3 DNA sequence: TGTGCTAGCAGCTTATCGGGACTAGCGGGAACGCAGTATTTT. Amino acids: CASSLSGLAGTQYF.

V gene TRBV20-1 combines with J gene TRBJ1-5; 7 bases agree with TRBD1. CDR1 is DFQATT, CDR2 SNEGSKA, per germline (reference sequence). Trimming cost V 3 bases and J 1 base; bases outside gene matches: 18. This CDR3 has 19 residues. CDR3 bases: TGCAGTGCTAGTCCAGGGCGGACAGGACGGTTGGGCAGCAATCAGCCCCAGCATTTT. Protein: CSASPGRTGRLGSNQPQHF.

This clone was detected a few times. The CDR3 nucleotides read TGTGCCAGCAGCTTTTCAGGGGGGCCTTTGAATGGCTACACCTTC. Its protein is CASSFSGGPLNGYTF. The rearrangement uses TRBV5-4 and TRBJ1-2; the match to TRBD1 covers 7 bases. Germline CDR1 is SGHNT and CDR2 is YYREEE (reference sequence). J gave up 6 bases and V 2 bases, and 10 bases lay outside the gene matches. CDR3 length: 15 amino acids.

The CDR3 bases are TGTGCCAGCAGTCCAAGGACGGTTTATAGCAATCAGCCCCAGCATTTT. It is translated as CASSPRTVYSNQPQHF. The chain uses TRBV27 and TRBJ1-5; no reliable D call. CDR3 length: 16 amino acids. Germline V gene lookup returns CDR1 MNHEY and CDR2 SMNVEV (reference sequence). V was trimmed by 5 bases and J by 0 bases, leaving 14 bases between them.

The chain has TRBV3-1 (or the pseudogene TRBV3-2) and TRBJ1-3; D unresolved. This CDR3 spans 15 amino acids. Germline CDR1 reads LGHDT; CDR2 reads YNNKEL (reference sequence). V was trimmed by 3 bases and J by 4 bases, leaving 13 bases between them. CDR3 sequence (DNA): TGTGCCAGCAGCCAGGATCTTAGTGGAGGAAACACCATATATTTT. The encoded protein is CASSQDLSGGNTIYF.

This chain joins TRBV6-2 or TRBV6-3 and TRBJ2-7; D possibly uses TRBD1 or TRBD2 (5 bases each). Per the germline V gene, CDR1 is MNHEY and CDR2 is SVGEGT. Trimming removed 0 bases at V and 3 bases at J, with 9 bases between. The CDR3 is 14 amino acids. The CDR3 sequence: CASSYSGVFYEQYF. Written as DNA, the CDR3 is TGTGCCAGCAGTTACTCGGGGGTCTTCTACGAGCAGTACTTC.

V usage is TRBV19 and J usage is TRBJ2-7, with 9 bases identical to TRBD1. This CDR3 spans 14 amino acids. Germline V gene lookup returns CDR1 LNHDA and CDR2 SQIVND (reference sequence). V dropped 6 bases and J dropped 6; count of bases not matched to a gene: 9. DNA for the CDR3: TGTGCCAGTAGCCGGACAGGGGAAAGTGGCGAGCAGTACTTC. Encoded protein: CASSRTGESGEQYF.

The V gene is TRBV7-9, the J gene TRBJ1-3; tentative D call: TRBD1 (6 bases). The CDR3 runs to 14 residues. The V end was cut by 5 bases, the J end by 8 bases, with 16 bases between. Germline CDR1 reads SEHNR; CDR2 reads FQNEAQ (reference sequence). The chain's CDR3 is CASSPTGLGDTIYF. The CDR3 nucleotides read TGTGCCAGCAGCCCAACAGGGTTGGGGGACACCATATATTTT.

The chain is built from TRBV6-4 and TRBJ2-2; perhaps TRBD2 as D (7 bases). V lost 6 bases and J 1 base, leaving 9 bases between the germline ends. The CDR3 is 14 amino acids. CDR1 is MRHNA and CDR2 is SNTAGT in the germline V gene. This chain's CDR3 is CASRAGQNTGELFF. The CDR3 DNA reads TGTGCCAGCAGAGCGGGACAGAACACCGGGGAGCTGTTTTTT.

The chain recombines TRBV10-3 with TRBJ1-1; maybe TRBD1 (6 bases). The CDR3 sequence is 15 residues long. V was cut by 0 bases and J by 1 base, with 9 bases left in between. Per germline, CDR1 ENHRY and CDR2 SYGVKD. The CDR3 region is CAISESPGANTEAFF. The CDR3 nucleotides read TGTGCCATCAGTGAGTCGCCAGGGGCGAACACTGAAGCTTTCTTT.

This clone occurred once. V is TRBV12-3 or TRBV12-4 and J is TRBJ2-7; unclear D gene. V was pared by 6 bases and J by 2 bases, with 11 bases between. The CDR3 extends over 13 amino acids. The CDR3 DNA reads as TGTGCCAGCAGCCCCAAGATCACCTACGAGCAGTACTTC. Its translation is CASSPKITYEQYF.

The rearrangement joins TRBV19 to TRBJ1-1; D unresolved. Trimming pared 1 base from V and 2 bases from J, leaving 5 bases between. Germline CDR1 is LNHDA and CDR2 is SQIVND (reference sequence). The CDR3 spans 13 residues. The CDR3, as DNA: TGTGCCAGTAGTATAGCAGCAAACACTGAAGCTTTCTTT. Amino acids: CASSIAANTEAFF. Using reference TRBV19 and TRBJ1-1 for the parts outside the CDR3, the full variable domain is DGGITQSPKYLFRKEGQNVTLSCEQNLNHDAMYWYRQDPGQGLRLIYYSQIVNDFQKGDIAEGYSVSREKKESFPLTVTSAQKNPTAFYLCASSIAANTEAFFGQGTRLTVV.

This chain joins TRBV21-1 and TRBJ2-4. TRBV21-1 is a recognized pseudogene. The CDR3 runs to 15 residues. This CDR3 is CASQEWECAKNIQYF. The CDR3 coding sequence is TGTGCCAGCCAAGAATGGGAATGCGCCAAAAACATTCAGTACTTC.

V gene TRBV6-6 combines with J gene TRBJ2-7; D is undetermined. This CDR3 comprises 13 residues. Germline V CDR1 and CDR2: MNHNY, SVGAGI (reference sequence). Trimming cost V 0 bases and J 0 bases, with 3 bases left between them. CDR3: CASSYSGSYEQYF. The CDR3 DNA sequence: TGTGCCAGCAGTTACTCAGGCTCCTACGAGCAGTACTTC.

Worth noting for this clone: One end of the junction does not line up with germline, which may come from a read error. The chain has TRBV19 and TRBJ1-3; D is uncertain. Per the germline V gene, CDR1 is LNHDA and CDR2 is SQIVND (reference sequence). This CDR3 spans 14 amino acids. DNA of the CDR3: TGTACCAGTAGTCGACCGCTGTCTGGAAACACCATATATTTT. This sequence encodes CTSSRPLSGNTIYF.